The 5 T cell receptor beta chains below come from one sample, sequenced in a study of identical twins' blood T cells (dated by TCRdb to 2012 to 2014). Library method: 5' RACE. TCRdb records Illumina Genome Analyzer IIx as the sequencer. In TCRdb, the public reads were trimmed at Q25 with fastp and aligned with MiXCR, with productive beta chains retained. Each entry merges the rows of one CDR3 protein and shows their most common DNA and genes. Counted in this sample were around 380,000 distinct CDR3 sequences; about 28% of them appeared once. 6% to 7% of the sample goes to the ten largest clones. Sequenced material: PBMCs. These TCRs come from a woman aged 18-49 years in good health.

In this sample, this clonotype turned up a few times. This sequence joins TRBV20-1 and TRBJ2-3, with a tentative D call TRBD1 (6 bases). Trimming left V 3 bases short and J 2 bases short, with 15 bases between. This CDR3 comprises 15 residues. CDR1 and CDR2 from the germline V gene are DFQATT and SNEGSKA (reference sequence). CDR3 protein: CSARGHPTFTDTQYF. Here the CDR3 DNA reads TGCAGTGCTAGGGGACACCCAACCTTCACAGATACGCAGTATTTT.

Only a few counts were recorded for this clonotype. This chain joins TRBV11-2 and TRBJ2-4; TRBD1 or TRBD2 may be the D gene (5 bases each). The CDR3 consists of 17 residues. Trimming removed 5 bases from V and 3 bases from J, with 20 bases in between. The V gene's germline CDR1 is SGHAT and CDR2 FQNNGV. CDR3 DNA sequence: TGTGCCAGCAGCCCTAGGGTCCGGGACGGAGGCAAAAACATTCAGTACTTC. As protein: CASSPRVRDGGKNIQYF.

Of note for this clonotype: At one end, the junction sequence differs from germline, possibly due to a read error. J is TRBJ1-1 and V is TRBV2; 8 positions match TRBD1. This CDR3 contains 14 residues. Germline V gene lookup returns CDR1 SNHLY and CDR2 FYNNEI. The DNA of the CDR3 is TGTACCAGCACCTCGGACAGGGCCAACACTGAAGCTTTCTTT. Its translation: CTSTSDRANTEAFF.

The count of this clonotype is one. This chain joins TRBV30 and TRBJ1-5, with 8 bases aligning to TRBD1. The V gene's germline CDR1 is GTSNPN and CDR2 SVGIG (reference sequence). CDR3 size: 15 residues. The V and J ends lost 2 bases and 2 bases, in that order; junction bases with no gene match: 5. This chain's CDR3 is CAWSTGGPRNQPQHF. CDR3 coding DNA: TGTGCCTGGAGTACAGGGGGACCTCGCAATCAGCCCCAGCATTTT. Supplemented by reference TRBV30 and TRBJ1-5, the full variable domain reads SQTIHQWPATLVQPVGSPLSLECTVEGTSNPNLYWYRQAAGRGLQLLFYSVGIGQISSEVPQNLSASRPQDRQFILSSKKLLLSDSGFYLCAWSTGGPRNQPQHFGDGTRLSIL.

This clonotype was detected ten times or more. V and J are TRBV6-5 and TRBJ1-1; D is perhaps TRBD1 (6 bases). The CDR3 totals 15 residues. CDR1 MNHEY and CDR2 SVGAGI come from the germline V gene. V was clipped by 3 bases and J by 5 bases, with 16 bases between them. The CDR3 DNA follows: TGTGCCAGCAGTTATTCCCCCACAGGGTGGACTGAAGCTTTCTTT. Its translation is CASSYSPTGWTEAFF.